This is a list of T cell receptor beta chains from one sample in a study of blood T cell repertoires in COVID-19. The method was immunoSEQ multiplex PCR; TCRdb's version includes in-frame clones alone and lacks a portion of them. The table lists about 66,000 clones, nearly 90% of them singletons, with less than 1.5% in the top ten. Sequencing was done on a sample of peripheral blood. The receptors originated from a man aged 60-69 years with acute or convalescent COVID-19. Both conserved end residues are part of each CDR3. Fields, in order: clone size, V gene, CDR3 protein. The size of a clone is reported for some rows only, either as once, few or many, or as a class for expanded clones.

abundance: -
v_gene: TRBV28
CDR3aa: CASSVGNTEAFF

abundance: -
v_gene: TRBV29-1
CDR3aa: CSVEDFGSYGYTF

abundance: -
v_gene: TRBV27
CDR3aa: CASSLTTGGGEKLFF

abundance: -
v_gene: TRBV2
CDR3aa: CASSGTGNNSPLHF

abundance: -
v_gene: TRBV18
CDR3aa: CASSPRDLTVNTEAFF

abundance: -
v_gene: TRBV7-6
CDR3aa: CASSLVGQNTEAFF

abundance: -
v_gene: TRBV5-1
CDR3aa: CASSLAGSGNTIYF

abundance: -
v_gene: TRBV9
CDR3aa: CASSPRRVGVSGNTIYF

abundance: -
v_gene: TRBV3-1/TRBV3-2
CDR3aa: CASSLTGTGSFTSGADTQYF

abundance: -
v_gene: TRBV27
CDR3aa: CASSNRQGSYEQYF

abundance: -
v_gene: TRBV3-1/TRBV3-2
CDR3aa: CASSLISGAPIEQFF

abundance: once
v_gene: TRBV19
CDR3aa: CASSKTSGDEDQYF

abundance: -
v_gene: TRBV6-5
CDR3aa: CASGTIKTGANVLTF

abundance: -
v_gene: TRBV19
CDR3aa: CASSIQGRPPSYEQYF

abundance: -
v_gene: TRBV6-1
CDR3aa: CASSVGGRLLSGNTIYF

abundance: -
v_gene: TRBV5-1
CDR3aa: CASSISSTGSVLWTEAFF

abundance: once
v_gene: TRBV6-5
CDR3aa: CASSHRQGNTEAFF

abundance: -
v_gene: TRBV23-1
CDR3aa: CASSQFGDRIFHMNTEAFF

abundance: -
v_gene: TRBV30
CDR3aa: CAWSRVGETQYF

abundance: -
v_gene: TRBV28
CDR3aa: CASSSGVDYGYTF

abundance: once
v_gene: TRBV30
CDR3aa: CAWSVKGGWTEAFF

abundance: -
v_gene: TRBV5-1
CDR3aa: CASSQGALTEAFF

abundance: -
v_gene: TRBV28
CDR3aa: CASWDRNTEAFF

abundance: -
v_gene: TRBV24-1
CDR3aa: CATSEPGKDTQYF

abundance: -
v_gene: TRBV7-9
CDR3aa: CASSPRQGAEQYF

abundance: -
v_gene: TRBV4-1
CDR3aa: CASRDRTYGYTF

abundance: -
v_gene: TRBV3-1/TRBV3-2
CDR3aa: CASSQGTSGGAQQFF

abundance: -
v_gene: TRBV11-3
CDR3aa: CASSRGREQYF

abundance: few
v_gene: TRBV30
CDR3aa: CAWSQGTSGGTDTQYF